The rows below give T cell receptor beta chains drawn from one sample of a study of CD8+CD57+ T cells in acquired aplastic anemia. From the reads, TCRdb called clonotypes with MiXCR, one entry per CDR3 protein. The table records roughly 300,000 distinct CDR3 sequences, 45% to 65% of them present only once. The material sequenced was sorted CD4+, CD8+, or CD8+CD57+ T cells (not recorded which) from PBMCs. All receptors come from a human donor with severe aplastic anemia or a healthy control (not recorded which). The CDR3 runs from the conserved cysteine through the conserved F or W. Each record gives: J gene, V gene, clone size, D gene, CDR3 protein, CDR3 DNA. A D gene is named only where the DNA matches it firmly. Clone size is shown for a subset of rows, as once, few, many or a class of expanded clone.

>TRBJ2-3|TRBV12-3/TRBV12-4|NA|NA
CASRPRDFVSTDTQYF
TGTGCCAGCAGGCCTAGGGACTTCGTTAGCACAGATACGCAGTATTTT
>TRBJ2-2|TRBV24-1|NA|TRBD1
CATSGQGHGELFF
TGTGCCACCAGTGGACAGGGGCACGGGGAGCTGTTTTTT
>TRBJ2-1|TRBV9|many|TRBD1
CASSVVQGAANEQFF
TGTGCCAGCAGCGTAGTCCAGGGGGCGGCCAATGAGCAGTTCTTC
>TRBJ1-1|TRBV7-7|NA|NA
CARDGRRWGGTEAFF
TGTGCTAGAGATGGGAGGAGGTGGGGGGGCACTGAAGCTTTCTTT
>TRBJ2-1|TRBV19|NA|TRBD2
CASSPQASGRLSEQFF
TGTGCCAGTTCCCCCCAGGCTAGCGGGAGGTTGAGTGAGCAGTTCTTC
>TRBJ2-3|TRBV5-1|NA|TRBD2
CASSTSGRAGTDTQYF
TGCGCCAGCAGCACTAGCGGGAGGGCTGGCACAGATACGCAGTATTTT
>TRBJ2-3|TRBV24-1|NA|TRBD2
CATSDPGTSGGITTDTQYF
TGTGCCACCAGTGATCCCGGGACTAGCGGGGGGATTACCACAGATACGCAGTATTTT
>TRBJ1-1|TRBV19|many|NA
CASRLTGTVGTEAFF
TGTGCCAGTAGGTTGACCGGGACGGTCGGCACTGAAGCTTTCTTT
>TRBJ2-3|TRBV15|few|NA
CATSRVSSSTDTQYF
TGTGCCACCAGCAGAGTGTCATCTAGCACAGATACGCAGTATTTT
>TRBJ2-7|TRBV20-1|once|TRBD2
CSAASLGGARRYEQYF
TGCAGTGCTGCCTCACTCGGGGGGGCGCGTCGGTACGAGCAGTACTTC
>TRBJ2-7|TRBV9|NA|NA
CASSPRRELTYEQYF
TGTGCCAGCAGCCCCCGACGGGAACTCACCTACGAGCAGTACTTC
>TRBJ2-7|TRBV10-3|NA|TRBD1
CAISEPDRAYEQYF
TGTGCCATCAGTGAACCGGACAGGGCCTACGAGCAGTACTTC
>TRBJ2-7|TRBV7-6|NA|TRBD1
CASSGTGVGNEQYF
TGTGCCAGCAGCGGGACAGGGGTTGGGAACGAGCAGTACTTC
>TRBJ1-5|TRBV7-9|NA|NA
CASSPEASNQPQHF
TGTGCCAGCAGCCCGGAAGCTAGCAATCAGCCCCAGCATTTT
>TRBJ1-2|TRBV7-8|NA|TRBD1
CASSLMGQGSYGYTF
TGTGCCAGCAGCTTAATGGGACAGGGCAGCTATGGCTACACCTTC
>TRBJ2-6|TRBV7-3|NA|NA
CASSPRTGANVPTF
TGTGCCAGCAGCCCCCGAACTGGGGCCAACGTCCCGACTTTC
>TRBJ2-2|TRBV5-1|NA|TRBD1
CASSLDGQGVNTGELFF
TGCGCCAGCAGCTTGGACGGACAGGGCGTGAACACCGGGGAGCTGTTTTTT
>TRBJ2-1|TRBV7-3|NA|NA
CASSLAAGVYNEQFF
TGTGCCAGCAGCTTAGCTGCCGGCGTTTATAATGAGCAGTTCTTC
>TRBJ2-3|TRBV11-3|many|TRBD2
CASSKRGGTDTQYF
TGTGCCAGCAGCAAGCGGGGCGGCACAGATACGCAGTATTTT
>TRBJ2-7|TRBV19|NA|TRBD1
CASSLLRDSTYEQYF
TGTGCCAGTAGTCTCCTCCGGGACAGCACCTACGAGCAGTACTTC
>TRBJ2-7|TRBV20-1|many|NA
CSARDSPDEQYF
TGCAGTGCTAGAGATTCGCCGGACGAGCAGTACTTC
>TRBJ2-3|TRBV7-9|few|NA
CASGPGDTQYF
TGTGCCAGCGGGCCAGGGGATACGCAGTATTTT
>TRBJ2-7|TRBV2|few|TRBD1
CASSEVGTGGHEQYF
TGTGCCAGCAGTGAGGTGGGCACAGGGGGTCACGAGCAGTACTTC
>TRBJ2-5|TRBV6-6|few|TRBD2
CASSSGGTQETQYF
TGTGCCAGCAGCAGCGGGGGCACACAAGAGACCCAGTACTTC
>TRBJ1-5|TRBV9|NA|TRBD1
CASSPGTGEYQPQHF
TGTGCCAGCAGCCCAGGGACAGGGGAGTATCAGCCCCAGCATTTT
>TRBJ1-1|TRBV7-2|once|TRBD1
CASSWDRGYEAFF
TGTGCCAGCAGCTGGGACAGGGGGTATGAAGCTTTCTTT
>TRBJ1-1|TRBV9|once|TRBD1
CASSVGGQVTEAFF
TGTGCCAGCAGCGTAGGAGGACAGGTCACTGAAGCTTTCTTT
>TRBJ2-3|TRBV20-1|NA|NA
CSARDDGDTQYF
TGCAGTGCTAGAGATGACGGGGATACGCAGTATTTT
>TRBJ2-5|TRBV10-3|NA|TRBD2
CTTTPLAGGEEAQYF
TGTACCACAACTCCACTAGCGGGGGGCGAAGAGGCCCAGTACTTC
>TRBJ2-1|TRBV7-8|few|NA
CASSLGVGKQFF
TGTGCCAGCAGCTTAGGAGTCGGAAAGCAGTTCTTC